This T cell receptor beta chain was obtained from a study of CD8 T cells in Susac syndrome. The authors negatively isolated CD8+ and CD4+ T cells and FACS-enriched TEMRA cells. Random-hexamer reverse transcription was applied to roughly 0.5 to 1 ug RNA. MiXCR was run by TCRdb on the immunoSEQ multiplex PCR reads, yielding one entry per CDR3 protein. The sample lists hundreds of thousands of distinct CDR3 sequences; 75% to 90% were seen once. The source of this sequence is a human donor with multiple sclerosis. Sequences were obtained from CD8+ T cells from PBMCs.

Here the CDR3 reads CASSLGRTSRKNIQYF. CDR3 DNA sequence: TGTGCCAGCAGCTTAGGCAGGACTAGCCGGAAAAACATTCAGTACTTC. V and J are TRBV11-2 and TRBJ2-4; the match to TRBD2 covers 8 bases. In germline, CDR1 is SGHAT, CDR2 FQNNGV. The junction had 6 bases not matched to a gene; V was cut back by 1 base and J by 4 bases. The CDR3 sequence is 16 residues long.